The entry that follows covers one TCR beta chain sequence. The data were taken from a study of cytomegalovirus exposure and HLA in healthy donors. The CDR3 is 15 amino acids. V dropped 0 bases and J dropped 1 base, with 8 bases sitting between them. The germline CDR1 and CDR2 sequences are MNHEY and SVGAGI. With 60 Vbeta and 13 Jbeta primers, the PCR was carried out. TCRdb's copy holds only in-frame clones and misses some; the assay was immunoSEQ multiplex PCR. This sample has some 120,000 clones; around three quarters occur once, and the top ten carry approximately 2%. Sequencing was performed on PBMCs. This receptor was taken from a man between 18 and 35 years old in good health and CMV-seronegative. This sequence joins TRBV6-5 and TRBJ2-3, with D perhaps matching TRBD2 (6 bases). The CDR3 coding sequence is TGTGCCAGCAGTTACTCGAGCGGGCGCACAGATACGCAGTATTTT. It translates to CASSYSSGRTDTQYF.